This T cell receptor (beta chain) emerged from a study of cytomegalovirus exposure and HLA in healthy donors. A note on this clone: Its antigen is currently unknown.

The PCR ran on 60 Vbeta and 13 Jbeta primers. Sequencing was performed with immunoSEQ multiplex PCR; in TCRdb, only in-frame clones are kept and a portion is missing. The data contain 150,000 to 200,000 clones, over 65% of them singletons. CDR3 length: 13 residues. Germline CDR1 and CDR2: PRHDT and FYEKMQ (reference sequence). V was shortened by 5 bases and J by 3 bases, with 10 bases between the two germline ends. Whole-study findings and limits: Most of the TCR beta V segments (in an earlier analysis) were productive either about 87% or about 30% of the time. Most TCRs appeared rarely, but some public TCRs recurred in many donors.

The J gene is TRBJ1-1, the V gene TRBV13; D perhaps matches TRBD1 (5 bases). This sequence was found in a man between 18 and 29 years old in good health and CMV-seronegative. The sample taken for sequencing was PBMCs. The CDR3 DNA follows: TGTGCCAGCAGCCCCCCCAGGGACACTGAAGCTTTCTTT. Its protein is CASSPPRDTEAFF.